These 23 T cell receptor beta chains were sequenced from one sample in a study of cytomegalovirus exposure and HLA in healthy donors. Generated by immunoSEQ multiplex PCR, the TCRdb table keeps only in-frame clones and is missing some. This table holds 80,000 or so clones, 95% found once. Sequencing input: PBMCs. All receptors come from a woman between 18 and 29 years old in good health and CMV-seronegative.

The CDR3 nucleotides are TGTGCCAGCAGTGGGTTCAGGAACACCGGGGAGCTGTTTTTT. It is translated as CASSGFRNTGELFF. The chain has TRBV2 and TRBJ2-2; D unclear. Trimming took 4 bases from V and 1 from J, leaving 7 bases between them. The CDR3 is 14 amino acids. The V gene's germline CDR1 is SNHLY and CDR2 FYNNEI.

The chain joins TRBV19 to TRBJ2-3; maybe TRBD1 (6 bases). CDR3 size: 14 residues. The V end lost 9 bases, the J end lost 4 bases, and 17 bases lay between the germline ends. Germline CDR1 and CDR2: LNHDA and SQIVND (reference sequence). This chain's CDR3 is CASGDIGAADTQYF. DNA for the CDR3: TGTGCCAGCGGGGACATCGGGGCGGCAGATACGCAGTATTTT.

This chain uses TRBV6-5 with TRBJ1-1; D is possibly TRBD1 (5 bases). CDR1 is MNHEY, CDR2 SVGAGI, per germline. The CDR3 contains 13 residues. The ends were cut back, 5 bases at V and 11 bases at J, with 18 bases in the middle. The chain's CDR3 is CASSVGLQGVAFF. The CDR3 DNA is TGTGCCAGCAGTGTAGGGCTCCAAGGGGTCGCTTTCTTT.

The V and J genes are TRBV10-1 and TRBJ2-7; TRBD1 matches 7 bases. This CDR3 is built from 15 residues. Germline CDR1 is WNHNN and CDR2 is SYGVQD (reference sequence). The trim removed 0 bases at V and 3 bases at J, leaving 5 bases unmatched. CDR3 DNA sequence: TGCGCCAGCAGTGAGTCGAGGTCAGGGGGCTACGAGCAGTACTTC. It is translated as CASSESRSGGYEQYF.

The V call is TRBV9, the J call TRBJ2-7; D is possibly TRBD2 (5 bases). Trimming pared 4 bases from V and 0 bases from J, leaving 14 bases between. Germline-derived CDR1 and CDR2 are SGDLS and YYNGEE. The CDR3 runs to 15 residues. DNA of the CDR3: TGTGCCAGCAGCCAAACCTCGGGAAGCTCCTACGAGCAGTACTTC. It is translated as CASSQTSGSSYEQYF.

The gene calls are TRBV18 and TRBJ2-7; TRBD1 matches at 8 bases. Trimming took 2 bases from V and 5 from J; bases not matched to a gene: 5. Looked up from germline, CDR1 is KGHSH and CDR2 is LQKENI. This CDR3 contains 14 residues. CDR3 in DNA: TGTGCCAGCTCACCAGTGCAGGGGGCTCACGAGCAGTACTTC. Its translation: CASSPVQGAHEQYF.

The count of this clone is one. The genes are TRBV5-4 and TRBJ1-6, with 9 bases lining up with TRBD1. V lost 0 bases and J lost 0; bases outside the gene matches: 10. Germline CDR1 reads SGHNT; CDR2 reads YYREEE (reference sequence). The CDR3 sequence is 20 residues long. The CDR3 nucleotides are TGTGCCAGCAGCTTGGAGGGGGGACAGGGATTTTCCTCCTATAATTCACCCCTCCACTTT. Protein: CASSLEGGQGFSSYNSPLHF. Supplemented by reference TRBV5-4 and TRBJ1-6, the full variable domain reads ETGVTQSPTHLIKTRGQQVTLRCSSQSGHNTVSWYQQALGQGPQFIFQYYREEENGRGNFPPRFSGLQFPNYSSELNVNALELDDSALYLCASSLEGGQGFSSYNSPLHFGNGTRLTVT.

This rearrangement joins TRBV2 to TRBJ2-1; 8 bases are shared with TRBD2. Germline CDR1 is SNHLY and CDR2 is FYNNEI. The CDR3 has 14 residues. The junction had 13 bases not matched to a gene; V was cut back by 8 bases and J by 10 bases. The CDR3 DNA follows: TGTGCCAGCGGGAGAGGACTAGCCCTCAGCGAGCAGTTCTTC. Residues: CASGRGLALSEQFF. The full variable domain, rest sourced from reference TRBV2 and TRBJ2-1, is EPEVTQTPSHQVTQMGQEVILRCVPISNHLYFYWYRQILGQKVEFLVSFYNNEISEKSEIFDDQFSVERPDGSNFTLKIRSTKLEDSAMYFCASGRGLALSEQFFGPGTRLTVL.

CDR3: CASSHASSYEQYF. The CDR3 region has the DNA TGCGCCAGCAGCCACGCTAGCTCCTACGAGCAGTACTTC. This chain joins TRBV4-1 and TRBJ2-7; D is unresolved. The V and J ends lost 3 bases and 0 bases respectively, with 6 bases between them. Germline V gene data show CDR1 as MGHRA and CDR2 as YSYEKL. CDR3 length: 13 amino acids.

This sequence joins TRBV2 and TRBJ2-3; D remains unclear. V was trimmed by 6 bases and J by 6 bases, leaving 7 bases between them. The germline gives CDR1 SNHLY, CDR2 FYNNEI. CDR3 length equals 11 residues. Written as DNA, the CDR3 is TGTGCCAGCAGCCCACAGGATACGCAGTATTTT. This encodes CASSPQDTQYF.

The V gene is TRBV15, the J gene TRBJ1-2, with 8 bases that match TRBD1. CDR1 and CDR2 from the germline V gene are LNHNV and YYDKDF (reference sequence). This CDR3 is built from 15 residues. V shed 1 base, J shed 3 bases, and the junction held 4 bases outside the gene matches. This CDR3 is CATSRGMTGDYGYTF. Written as DNA, the CDR3 is TGTGCCACCAGCAGAGGGATGACAGGGGACTATGGCTACACCTTC.

The rearrangement links TRBV5-1 to TRBJ2-7; 12 bases are a match to TRBD1. The junction had 5 bases not matched to a gene; V was cut back by 4 bases and J by 6 bases. Germline CDR1 reads SGHRS; CDR2 reads YFSETQ. This CDR3 is built from 14 residues. The CDR3 DNA reads as TGCGCCAGCAGCCCCGGGACAGGGGGCGGCGAGCAGTACTTC. Encoded protein: CASSPGTGGGEQYF.

The V and J genes are TRBV19 and TRBJ1-1; D is unclear. This CDR3 is built from 11 residues. V lost 7 bases and J 1 base, leaving 4 bases between the germline ends. Germline lookup yields CDR1 LNHDA and CDR2 SQIVND (reference sequence). The CDR3 reads CASNKNTEAFF. The CDR3, as DNA: TGTGCCAGTAATAAGAACACTGAAGCTTTCTTT. Based on the CDR3 plus reference TRBV19 and TRBJ1-1, the full variable domain is DGGITQSPKYLFRKEGQNVTLSCEQNLNHDAMYWYRQDPGQGLRLIYYSQIVNDFQKGDIAEGYSVSREKKESFPLTVTSAQKNPTAFYLCASNKNTEAFFGQGTRLTVV.

The chain uses TRBV6-1 and TRBJ1-1, with D uncertain. The CDR3 spans 14 residues. V shed 4 bases and J shed 1 base, with 10 bases lying between them. Per the germline V gene, CDR1 is MNHNS and CDR2 is SASEGT. This chain's CDR3 is CASSVHPGNTEAFF. The CDR3 region has the DNA TGTGCCAGCAGTGTTCACCCGGGGAACACTGAAGCTTTCTTT.

This clone was picked up one time. The chain employs TRBV7-2 and TRBJ2-5; tentatively, D is TRBD1 (6 bases). V lost 4 bases, J lost 7 bases, and 16 bases lay in between. The CDR3 loop spans 14 amino acids. Germline CDR1 and CDR2: SGHTA and FQGNSA. Written as DNA, the CDR3 is TGTGCCAGCAGCTCCCCAACAGGGCCCGGGACCCAGTACTTC. Residues: CASSSPTGPGTQYF.

This chain links TRBV28 with TRBJ1-2; 9 nucleotides align to TRBD1. The germline V gene has CDR1 MDHEN and CDR2 SYDVKM. V was pared by 3 bases and J by 4 bases, with 6 bases of the junction left unmatched. The CDR3 runs to 15 residues. In DNA form, the CDR3 reads TGTGCCAGCAGTTTCGGGACAGGGTATCCCTATGGCTACACCTTC. Encoded protein: CASSFGTGYPYGYTF.

The chain carries TRBV4-3 and TRBJ2-7; maybe TRBD2 (6 bases). V was cut by 0 bases and J by 2 bases, with 11 bases left in between. This CDR3 is built from 15 residues. CDR1 LGHNA and CDR2 YSLEER come from the germline V gene. The chain's CDR3 is CASSQEARGTYEQYF. For the CDR3, the DNA is TGCGCCAGCAGCCAAGAGGCGCGGGGAACCTACGAGCAGTACTTC.

The gene calls are TRBV4-1 and TRBJ1-2, with D possibly being TRBD1 (5 bases). Trimming cost V 4 bases and J 2 bases, with 14 bases left between them. Germline V gene data show CDR1 as MGHRA and CDR2 as YSYEKL. This CDR3 has 15 residues. The CDR3 loop is CASSPREGSNYGYTF. The CDR3 DNA reads TGCGCCAGCAGCCCCCGGGAGGGGTCAAACTATGGCTACACCTTC.

The chain uses TRBV7-9 and TRBJ1-5; weak D call: TRBD1 (5 bases). This CDR3 comprises 13 residues. With 5 bases removed from V and 4 bases from J, the gap between germline ends came to 9 bases. In germline, CDR1 is SEHNR, CDR2 FQNEAQ (reference sequence). DNA for the CDR3: TGTGCCAGCAGCCCCGGGGGGAATCAGCCCCAGCATTTT. Its protein product is CASSPGGNQPQHF.

The J gene is TRBJ2-3, the V gene TRBV28; a possible D gene is TRBD2 (7 bases). V lost 7 bases to trimming and J lost 1 base, with 15 bases between them. The germline V gene encodes CDR1 MDHEN and CDR2 SYDVKM. This CDR3 spans 15 amino acids. CDR3 DNA: TGTGCCAGCAACCGAAGGGGGGGCGGCACAGATACGCAGTATTTT. Protein sequence: CASNRRGGGTDTQYF.

V gene TRBV18 combines with J gene TRBJ2-1; 9 bases align to TRBD1. The germline V gene encodes CDR1 KGHSH and CDR2 LQKENI. This CDR3 spans 14 amino acids. With 2 bases clipped from V and 6 bases from J, the junction kept 2 bases outside the gene matches. The CDR3 region is CASSPVTGGNEQFF. In DNA, the CDR3 is TGTGCCAGCTCACCAGTGACAGGGGGCAATGAGCAGTTCTTC.

J is TRBJ2-5 and V is TRBV18; 11 positions match TRBD1. The CDR3 length is 15 residues. The J segment lost 2 bases and the V segment lost 3 bases, leaving 2 bases of the junction unmatched. Germline V CDR1 and CDR2: KGHSH, LQKENI. The CDR3: CASSPGTGGQETQYF. The CDR3 coding sequence is TGTGCCAGCTCACCTGGGACAGGGGGGCAAGAGACCCAGTACTTC.

CDR3 protein: CASSVHGGINTGELFF. CDR3 sequence (DNA): TGTGCCAGCAGCGTTCACGGGGGGATTAACACCGGGGAGCTGTTTTTT. The V gene is TRBV9, the J gene TRBJ2-2; 7 nucleotides align to TRBD2. V lost 2 bases and J lost 2; bases outside the gene matches: 6. Germline V gene data show CDR1 as SGDLS and CDR2 as YYNGEE. CDR3 length equals 16 residues.